The next 30 T cell receptor beta chains were all read from a single sample in a study of blood T cell repertoires in COVID-19 (dated by TCRdb to 2019 to 2021). The library was generated by the immunoSEQ multiplex PCR assay. The table was pulled from immuneACCESS by TCRdb, which kept in-frame rearrangements only. Such tables lose some clones; where checked, under half of the loss comes from unresolved V genes, and the rest has no known cause. Counted in this sample were 55,000 to 70,000 clones; 91% of them appeared once. The top ten clonotypes cover around 7% of the sample. Sequenced: peripheral blood. These receptor sequences come from a man in his forties or fifties with COVID-19, enrolled during active disease.

The rearrangement links TRBV10-1 to TRBJ1-5, with TRBD1 matching 7 bases. The V gene's germline CDR1 is WNHNN and CDR2 SYGVQD (reference sequence). The CDR3 is made up of 15 amino acids. V dropped 4 bases and J dropped 3; count of bases not matched to a gene: 6. The CDR3 here is CASSGNRGNNQPQHF. As DNA, the CDR3 is TGCGCCAGCAGTGGTAACAGGGGAAACAATCAGCCCCAGCATTTT.

The rearrangement joins TRBV7-9 to TRBJ2-1; 8 nucleotides line up with TRBD1. This CDR3 contains 15 residues. Per the germline V gene, CDR1 is SEHNR and CDR2 is FQNEAQ (reference sequence). V was clipped by 6 bases and J by 9 bases; unmatched bases: 13. The CDR3 region is CASSSRTGPQGEQFF. CDR3 DNA sequence: TGTGCCAGCAGTTCCAGGACAGGGCCACAAGGTGAGCAGTTCTTC. The entire variable domain, with the rest obtained from reference TRBV7-9 and TRBJ2-1, is as follows: DTGVSQNPRHKITKRGQNVTFRCDPISEHNRLYWYRQTLGQGPEFLTYFQNEAQLEKSRLLSDRFSAERPKGSFSTLEIQRTEQGDSAMYLCASSSRTGPQGEQFFGPGTRLTVL.

CDR3 DNA: TGTGCCAGCAGTTACTCGGACAGGACGGCTTTCTTT. Translated, it gives CASSYSDRTAFF. V and J are TRBV6-6 and TRBJ1-1; 7 bases are shared with TRBD1. This CDR3 comprises 12 residues. Germline loops: CDR1 MNHNY, CDR2 SVGAGI (reference sequence). V lost 0 bases and J lost 11; bases outside the gene matches: 3.

A single count supports this clone. The chain joins TRBV7-6 to TRBJ2-1; 7 bases line up with TRBD2. The CDR3 spans 17 residues. Losses at the gene ends were 3 bases for V and 5 bases for J; bases not matched to a gene: 13. Germline V gene lookup returns CDR1 SGHVS and CDR2 FNYEAQ. This CDR3 reads CASSFPSGLADDNEQFF. CDR3 sequence (DNA): TGTGCCAGCAGCTTTCCTAGTGGGCTAGCGGATGACAATGAGCAGTTCTTC.

The V gene is TRBV5-1, the J gene TRBJ2-3; 12 bases are shared with TRBD2. The J segment lost 5 bases and the V segment lost 2 bases, leaving 6 bases of the junction unmatched. This CDR3 is built from 16 residues. From germline, CDR1 is SGHRS and CDR2 YFSETQ. The CDR3 DNA is TGCGCCAGCAGCTTCCCTAGCGGGGGGGCCAAAGATACGCAGTATTTT. Amino acid sequence: CASSFPSGGAKDTQYF. Variable domain in full (rest from reference TRBV5-1 and TRBJ2-3): KAGVTQTPRYLIKTRGQQVTLSCSPISGHRSVSWYQQTPGQGLQFLFEYFSETQRNKGNFPGRFSGRQFSNSRSEMNVSTLELGDSALYLCASSFPSGGAKDTQYFGPGTRLTVL.

This chain uses TRBV3-1 (or the pseudogene TRBV3-2) with TRBJ1-3; D gene ambiguous. In germline, CDR1 is LGHDT, CDR2 YNNKEL (reference sequence). This CDR3 comprises 15 residues. Between the trimmed V and J ends, which lost 3 bases and 8 bases, there was a span of 17 bases. Here the CDR3 reads CASSHPGLDLDTIYF. Here the CDR3 DNA reads TGTGCCAGCAGCCACCCGGGTCTTGATTTGGACACCATATATTTT.

CDR3 in amino acids: CASSRTSGDYNEQFF. In nucleotides, the CDR3 is TGTGCCAGCAGCCGCACTAGCGGGGATTACAATGAGCAGTTCTTC. This sequence joins TRBV4-2 and TRBJ2-1, with 10 bases that match TRBD2. Trimming took 4 bases from V and 4 from J; bases not matched to a gene: 4. Per the germline V gene, CDR1 is LGHNA and CDR2 is YNFKEQ. This CDR3 has 15 amino acids.

This clone was detected only once. The rearrangement uses TRBV7-2 and TRBJ1-6, with D possibly TRBD1 on 6 matching bases. Between the trimmed V and J ends, which lost 2 bases and 7 bases, there was a span of 15 bases. Germline CDR1 reads SGHTA; CDR2 reads FQGNSA. The CDR3 totals 16 residues. The CDR3 DNA is TGTGCCAGCAGCTTACAGGGGTTAGCCTTAAATTCACCCCTCCACTTT. This codes for CASSLQGLALNSPLHF.

The chain is built from TRBV5-1 and TRBJ1-4, with D perhaps matching TRBD1 (6 bases). The length of the CDR3 is 14 residues. Trimming took 2 bases from V and 8 from J, leaving 13 bases between them. The V gene's germline CDR1 is SGHRS and CDR2 YFSETQ. CDR3 in DNA: TGCGCCAGCAGCTTTTCAGGGGCCACCGAAAAACTGTTTTTT. Its translation is CASSFSGATEKLFF.

The chain is built from TRBV3-1 (or the pseudogene TRBV3-2) and TRBJ2-3; D is perhaps TRBD2 (6 bases). Trimming took off 4 bases at V and 2 bases at J, with 7 bases between the two ends. The CDR3 length is 13 residues. Per germline, CDR1 LGHDT and CDR2 YNNKEL (reference sequence). The CDR3 nucleotides read TGTGCCAGCAGCCGGGGGGACACAGATACGCAGTATTTT. Its translation: CASSRGDTDTQYF.

The rearrangement links TRBV6-5 to TRBJ1-5; possibly TRBD1 for D (6 bases). CDR1 is MNHEY, CDR2 SVGAGI, per germline. The CDR3 is made up of 15 amino acids. V lost 6 bases and J lost 4, with 16 bases in between. The CDR3 DNA is TGTGCCAGCAGATACGCGGGGGGGCGAAATCAGCCCCAGCATTTT. This encodes CASRYAGGRNQPQHF.

This clone was recorded once. The rearrangement joins TRBV3-1 (or the pseudogene TRBV3-2) to TRBJ1-1; possibly TRBD1 for D (6 bases). This CDR3 contains 15 residues. Germline V CDR1 and CDR2: LGHDT, YNNKEL (reference sequence). Trimming cost V 2 bases and J 7 bases, with 17 bases left between them. In DNA, the CDR3 is TGTGCCAGCAGCCAATCGGACAGCGGGAATCTTGAAGCTTTCTTT. Translated: CASSQSDSGNLEAFF.

The J gene is TRBJ1-1, the V gene TRBV29-1; 9 nucleotides agree with TRBD1. The ends lost 6 bases at V and 4 bases at J; junction bases unmatched: 9. CDR3 length: 14 amino acids. Germline-derived CDR1 and CDR2 are SQVTM and ANQGSEA. Here the CDR3 DNA reads TGCAGCGTCATACAGGGGGCGGGTGGCACTGAAGCTTTCTTT. It translates to CSVIQGAGGTEAFF.

The chain uses TRBV7-2 and TRBJ2-7; D may be TRBD1 (5 bases). Germline CDR1 is SGHTA and CDR2 is FQGNSA. CDR3 length: 11 residues. Trimming shortened V by 10 bases and J by 13 bases, and 20 bases separated the two germline ends. The CDR3 DNA sequence: TGTGCCACCCGTTTCCACGACAGAGCATACTTC. Its protein product is CATRFHDRAYF.

The V and J genes are TRBV6-6 and TRBJ1-2; 12 bases agree with TRBD1. V was pared by 6 bases and J by 8 bases, with 10 bases of the junction left unmatched. The length of the CDR3 is 15 residues. Germline lookup yields CDR1 MNHNY and CDR2 SVGAGI (reference sequence). The CDR3 loop is CASSSRGQGAEGYTF. Written as DNA, the CDR3 is TGTGCCAGCAGCAGTAGGGGACAGGGGGCGGAAGGCTACACCTTC.

The CDR3 sequence is CASSLYQDSYGYTF. In DNA, the CDR3 is TGTGCCAGCAGCTTATACCAGGACTCGTATGGCTACACCTTC. V is TRBV7-2 and J is TRBJ1-2, with unresolved D. Germline V lookup: CDR1 SGHTA, CDR2 FQGNSA. Trimming left V 2 bases short and J 5 bases short, with 12 bases between. The CDR3 length is 14 residues.

V and J are TRBV30 and TRBJ1-4; D gene uncertain. Between the trimmed V and J ends, which lost 1 base and 10 bases, there was a span of 16 bases. Per the germline V gene, CDR1 is GTSNPN and CDR2 is SVGIG (reference sequence). The CDR3 consists of 14 residues. CDR3 loop: CAWSGFWSEGKLFF. The CDR3 region has the DNA TGTGCCTGGAGTGGCTTTTGGAGTGAAGGAAAACTGTTTTTT.

In this sample, this clone turned up once. The chain is built from TRBV6-5 and TRBJ2-3, with 9 bases matching TRBD2. Trimming cost V 6 bases and J 6 bases; bases outside gene matches: 10. In germline, CDR1 is MNHEY, CDR2 SVGAGI. The CDR3 loop spans 15 amino acids. The CDR3 nucleotides read TGTGCCAGCAGCCCCTCCGCGGGGGGGCCGGATACGCAGTATTTT. Translated, it gives CASSPSAGGPDTQYF.

The sample holds one count of this clone. The chain joins TRBV2 to TRBJ2-5; D is unclear. Looked up from germline, CDR1 is SNHLY and CDR2 is FYNNEI. V was clipped by 6 bases and J by 4 bases, with 6 bases between them. This CDR3 has 11 residues. CDR3: CASRGLETQYF. Here the CDR3 DNA reads TGTGCCAGCAGGGGCCTAGAGACCCAGTACTTC. The variable domain in full, completed from reference TRBV2 and TRBJ2-5, reads EPEVTQTPSHQVTQMGQEVILRCVPISNHLYFYWYRQILGQKVEFLVSFYNNEISEKSEIFDDQFSVERPDGSNFTLKIRSTKLEDSAMYFCASRGLETQYFGPGTRLLVL.

The chain joins TRBV6-5 to TRBJ2-3, with 8 bases lining up with TRBD2. The ends lost 3 bases at V and 6 bases at J; junction bases unmatched: 8. CDR1 and CDR2 (germline): MNHEY, SVGAGI. This CDR3 has 15 residues. The CDR3 sequence is CASSYQGGGPDTQYF. Here the CDR3 DNA reads TGTGCCAGCAGTTATCAGGGCGGGGGGCCCGATACGCAGTATTTT.

The CDR3 DNA reads as TGTGCCAGCAGCTTAGGACTGGACACTGAAGCTTTCTTT. Amino acid sequence: CASSLGLDTEAFF. This chain uses TRBV11-2 with TRBJ1-1; the D is unclear. This CDR3 has 13 amino acids. V gave up 1 base and J gave up 3 bases, with 6 bases separating them. Germline V gene lookup returns CDR1 SGHAT and CDR2 FQNNGV.

The rearrangement uses TRBV29-1 and TRBJ2-5, with 7 bases matching TRBD2. Germline loops: CDR1 SQVTM, CDR2 ANQGSEA. The V segment lost 4 bases and the J segment 3 bases; nucleotides outside the gene matches: 5. The CDR3 has 13 residues. This CDR3 is CSVVASGKETQYF. CDR3 nucleotides: TGCAGCGTTGTAGCTAGCGGCAAAGAGACCCAGTACTTC.

The chain couples TRBV5-4 to TRBJ2-7; TRBD1 aligns across 7 bases. Germline-derived CDR1 and CDR2 are SGHNT and YYREEE (reference sequence). The CDR3 consists of 15 residues. Trimming at V came to 5 bases and at J to 6 bases, leaving 14 bases not matched to a gene. The CDR3 loop reads CASRDETGSVSEQYF. The CDR3 DNA sequence: TGTGCCAGCAGGGATGAGACAGGGAGTGTTTCCGAGCAGTACTTC.

This chain connects TRBV5-1 to TRBJ1-2; possibly TRBD1 for D (6 bases). CDR3 length: 16 amino acids. The V gene's germline CDR1 is SGHRS and CDR2 YFSETQ. The V and J ends lost 4 bases and 4 bases respectively, with 20 bases between them. The CDR3 is CASSPGGRTDAYGYTF. CDR3 DNA: TGCGCCAGCAGCCCGGGGGGCAGGACCGACGCCTATGGCTACACCTTC. The variable domain in full, completed from reference TRBV5-1 and TRBJ1-2, reads KAGVTQTPRYLIKTRGQQVTLSCSPISGHRSVSWYQQTPGQGLQFLFEYFSETQRNKGNFPGRFSGRQFSNSRSEMNVSTLELGDSALYLCASSPGGRTDAYGYTFGSGTRLTVV.

The CDR3 loop reads CSVRGGADTQYF. The CDR3 region has the DNA TGCAGCGTTCGGGGGGGCGCAGATACGCAGTATTTT. The rearrangement uses TRBV29-1 and TRBJ2-3, with 8 bases aligning to TRBD2. The ends lost 5 bases at V and 4 bases at J; junction bases unmatched: 2. The CDR3 runs to 12 residues. CDR1 and CDR2 from the germline V gene are SQVTM and ANQGSEA.

The rearrangement links TRBV30 to TRBJ2-2; 9 nucleotides line up with TRBD1. V gave up 3 bases and J gave up 6 bases; unmatched junction bases: 5. This CDR3 has 14 residues. The V gene's germline CDR1 is GTSNPN and CDR2 SVGIG (reference sequence). The CDR3 is CAWSHDRGAGELFF. The CDR3 DNA reads as TGTGCCTGGAGCCATGACAGGGGGGCCGGGGAGCTGTTTTTT.

This chain joins TRBV28 and TRBJ2-2, with D possibly matching TRBD1 (7 bases). In germline, CDR1 is MDHEN, CDR2 SYDVKM. The ends were cut back, 8 bases at V and 2 bases at J, with 18 bases in the middle. This CDR3 spans 16 amino acids. In DNA, the CDR3 is TGTGCCAGCGGGGGGCTGACAGGGAGTAACACCGGGGAGCTGTTTTTT. Its translation is CASGGLTGSNTGELFF.

This chain uses TRBV19 with TRBJ1-2; TRBD1 matches 8 bases. V lost 7 bases to trimming and J lost 8 bases; unmatched junction nucleotides: 9. CDR3 length: 13 amino acids. Germline V gene lookup returns CDR1 LNHDA and CDR2 SQIVND (reference sequence). The CDR3 DNA reads as TGTGCCAGTATTGACAGGGGAAGAAGAGGCTACACCTTC. It codes for CASIDRGRRGYTF.

This chain joins TRBV6-2 or TRBV6-3 and TRBJ2-7; tentatively, D is TRBD1 (6 bases). Between the trimmed V and J ends, which lost 5 bases and 2 bases, there was a span of 13 bases. CDR3 size: 14 residues. The V gene's germline CDR1 is MNHEY and CDR2 SVGEGT. The CDR3 DNA reads as TGTGCCAGCAGTGCACCCACAGGGCCCTACGAGCAGTACTTC. Translated, it gives CASSAPTGPYEQYF.

The J gene is TRBJ1-2, the V gene TRBV2; D ambiguous. The CDR3 extends over 15 amino acids. The V and J ends lost 6 bases and 7 bases respectively, with 21 bases between them. Germline V CDR1 and CDR2: SNHLY, FYNNEI. CDR3 sequence (DNA): TGTGCCAGCAGGGACCGAAACGGGAATCGGGTTGGCTACACCTTC. Translation: CASRDRNGNRVGYTF.